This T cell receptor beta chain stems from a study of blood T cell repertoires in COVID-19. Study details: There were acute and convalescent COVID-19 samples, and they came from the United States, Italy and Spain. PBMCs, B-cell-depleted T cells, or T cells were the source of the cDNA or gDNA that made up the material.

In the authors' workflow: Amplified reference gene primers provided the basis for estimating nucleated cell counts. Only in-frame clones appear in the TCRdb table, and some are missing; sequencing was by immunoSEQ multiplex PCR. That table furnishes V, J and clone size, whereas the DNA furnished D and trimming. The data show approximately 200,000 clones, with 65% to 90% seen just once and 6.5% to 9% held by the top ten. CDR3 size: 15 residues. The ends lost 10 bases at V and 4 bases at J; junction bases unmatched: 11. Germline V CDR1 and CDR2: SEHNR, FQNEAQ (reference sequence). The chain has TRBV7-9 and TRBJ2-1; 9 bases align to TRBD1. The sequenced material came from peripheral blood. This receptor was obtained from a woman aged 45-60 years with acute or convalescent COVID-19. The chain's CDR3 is CAIPDVGQGYNEQFF. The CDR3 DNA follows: TGTGCCATTCCGGATGTCGGACAGGGGTACAATGAGCAGTTCTTC.